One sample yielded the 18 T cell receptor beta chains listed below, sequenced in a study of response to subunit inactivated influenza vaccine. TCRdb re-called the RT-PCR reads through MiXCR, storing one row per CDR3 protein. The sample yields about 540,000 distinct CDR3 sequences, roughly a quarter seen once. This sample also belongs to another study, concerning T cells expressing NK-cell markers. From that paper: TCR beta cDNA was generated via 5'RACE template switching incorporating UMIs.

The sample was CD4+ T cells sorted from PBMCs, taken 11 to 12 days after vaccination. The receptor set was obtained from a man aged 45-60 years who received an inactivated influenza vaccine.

CDR3 DNA sequence: TGTGCCAGCAGCTTATCCCGCCTAGCGGGGATCGATGAGCAGTTCTTC. It yields the protein CASSLSRLAGIDEQFF. This rearrangement joins TRBV7-8 to TRBJ2-1, with TRBD2 matching 9 bases. The CDR3 sequence is 16 residues long. Germline V gives CDR1 SGHVS, CDR2 FQNEAQ. With V trimmed by 2 bases and J by 8 bases, 10 bases remained unmatched.

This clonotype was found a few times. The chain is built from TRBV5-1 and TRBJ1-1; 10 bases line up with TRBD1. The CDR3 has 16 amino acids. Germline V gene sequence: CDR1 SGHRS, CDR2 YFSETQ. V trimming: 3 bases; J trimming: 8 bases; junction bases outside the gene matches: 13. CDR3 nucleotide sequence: TGCGCCAGCAGCTCTAGACAGGGGGCGCAAACTAGGGAAGCTTTCTTT. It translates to CASSSRQGAQTREAFF.

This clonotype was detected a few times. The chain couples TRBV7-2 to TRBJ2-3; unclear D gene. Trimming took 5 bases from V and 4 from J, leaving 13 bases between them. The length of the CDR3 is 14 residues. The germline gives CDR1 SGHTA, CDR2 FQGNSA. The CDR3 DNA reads TGTGCCAGCAGCCCTACTACAACCTCAGATACGCAGTATTTT. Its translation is CASSPTTTSDTQYF. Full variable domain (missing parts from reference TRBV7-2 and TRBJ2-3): GAGVSQSPSNKVTEKGKDVELRCDPISGHTALYWYRQSLGQGLEFLIYFQGNSAPDKSGLPSDRFSAERTGGSVSTLTIQRTQQEDSAVYLCASSPTTTSDTQYFGPGTRLTVL.

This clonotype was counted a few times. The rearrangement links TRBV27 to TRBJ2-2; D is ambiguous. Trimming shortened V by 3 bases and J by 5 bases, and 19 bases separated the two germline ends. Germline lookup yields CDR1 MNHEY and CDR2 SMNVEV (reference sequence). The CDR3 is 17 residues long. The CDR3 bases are TGTGCCAGCAGTTTGTATCCGATCGCGGCACCAACCGGGGAGCTGTTTTTT. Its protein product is CASSLYPIAAPTGELFF.

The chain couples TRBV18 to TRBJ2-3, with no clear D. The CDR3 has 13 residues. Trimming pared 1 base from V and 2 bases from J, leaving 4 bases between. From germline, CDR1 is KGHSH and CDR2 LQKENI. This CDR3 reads CASSPLDTDTQYF. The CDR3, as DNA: TGTGCCAGCTCACCACTTGACACAGATACGCAGTATTTT.

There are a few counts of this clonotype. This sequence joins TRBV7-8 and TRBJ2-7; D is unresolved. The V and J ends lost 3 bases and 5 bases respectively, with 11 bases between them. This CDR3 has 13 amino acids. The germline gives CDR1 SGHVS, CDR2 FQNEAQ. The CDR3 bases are TGTGCCAGCAGCTTTCAAGTTCGCGACGAGCAGTACTTC. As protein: CASSFQVRDEQYF. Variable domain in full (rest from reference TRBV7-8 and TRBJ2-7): GAGVSQSPRYKVAKRGQDVALRCDPISGHVSLFWYQQALGQGPEFLTYFQNEAQLDKSGLPSDRFFAERPEGSVSTLKIQRTQQEDSAVYLCASSFQVRDEQYFGPGTRLTVT.

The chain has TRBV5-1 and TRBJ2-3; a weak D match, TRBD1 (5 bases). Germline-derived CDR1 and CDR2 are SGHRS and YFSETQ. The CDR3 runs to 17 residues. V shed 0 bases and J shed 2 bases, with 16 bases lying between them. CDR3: CASSLVGPHRPTDTQYF. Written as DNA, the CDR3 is TGCGCCAGCAGCTTGGTGGGGCCCCACAGGCCCACAGATACGCAGTATTTT.

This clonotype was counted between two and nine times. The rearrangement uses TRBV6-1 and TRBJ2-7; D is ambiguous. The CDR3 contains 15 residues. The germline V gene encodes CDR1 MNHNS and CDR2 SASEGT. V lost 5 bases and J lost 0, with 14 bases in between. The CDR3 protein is CASSPGPASSYEQYF. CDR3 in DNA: TGTGCCAGCAGTCCCGGACCAGCGAGCTCCTACGAGCAGTACTTC.

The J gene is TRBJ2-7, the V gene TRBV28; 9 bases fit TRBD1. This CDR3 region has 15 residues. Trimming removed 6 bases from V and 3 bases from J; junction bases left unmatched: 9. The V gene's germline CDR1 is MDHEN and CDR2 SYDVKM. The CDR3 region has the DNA TGTGCCAGCAGCACTGACAGGGGGAGAGACTACGAGCAGTACTTC. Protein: CASSTDRGRDYEQYF.

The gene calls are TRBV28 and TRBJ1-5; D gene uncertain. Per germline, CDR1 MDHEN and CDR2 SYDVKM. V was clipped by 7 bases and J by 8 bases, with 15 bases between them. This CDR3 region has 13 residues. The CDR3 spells CASKRHEPEPQHF. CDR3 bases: TGTGCCAGCAAACGGCACGAGCCGGAGCCCCAGCATTTT.

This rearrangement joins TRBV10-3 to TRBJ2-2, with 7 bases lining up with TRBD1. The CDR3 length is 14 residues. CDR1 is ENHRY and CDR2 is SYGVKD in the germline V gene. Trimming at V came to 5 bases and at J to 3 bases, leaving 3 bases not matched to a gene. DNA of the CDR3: TGTGCCATCAGTAACAGGGGATACACCGGGGAGCTGTTTTTT. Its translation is CAISNRGYTGELFF.

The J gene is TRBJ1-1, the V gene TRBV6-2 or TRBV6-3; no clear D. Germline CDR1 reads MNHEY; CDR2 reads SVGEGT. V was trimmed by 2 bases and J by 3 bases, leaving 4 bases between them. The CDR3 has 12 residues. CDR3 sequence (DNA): TGTGCCAGCAGTTACGCACACACTGAAGCTTTCTTT. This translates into CASSYAHTEAFF.

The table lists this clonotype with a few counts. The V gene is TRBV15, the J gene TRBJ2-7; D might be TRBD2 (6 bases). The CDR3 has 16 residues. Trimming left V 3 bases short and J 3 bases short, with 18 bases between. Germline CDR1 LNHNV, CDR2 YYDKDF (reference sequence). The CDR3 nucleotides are TGTGCCACCAGCAGTCAAAGAGGAGGGTCTCTCTACGAGCAGTACTTC. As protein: CATSSQRGGSLYEQYF.

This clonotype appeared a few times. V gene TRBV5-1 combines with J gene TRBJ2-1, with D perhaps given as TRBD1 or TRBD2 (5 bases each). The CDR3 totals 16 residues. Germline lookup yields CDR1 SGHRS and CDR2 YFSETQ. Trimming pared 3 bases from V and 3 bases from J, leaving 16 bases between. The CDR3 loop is CASSWVGETNYNEQFF. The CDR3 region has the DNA TGCGCCAGCAGCTGGGTGGGGGAGACAAACTACAATGAGCAGTTCTTC.

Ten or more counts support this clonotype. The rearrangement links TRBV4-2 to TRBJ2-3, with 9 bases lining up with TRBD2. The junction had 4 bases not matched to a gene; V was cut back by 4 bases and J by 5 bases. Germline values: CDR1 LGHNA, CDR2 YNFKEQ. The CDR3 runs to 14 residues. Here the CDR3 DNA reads TGTGCCAGCAGCCCCGGGACTAGCTTAGATACGCAGTATTTT. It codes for CASSPGTSLDTQYF.

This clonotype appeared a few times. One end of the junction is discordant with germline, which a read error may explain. CDR3 nucleotide sequence: TGTGCTAGCAGCCCGGGGACGGGACGAACGAATGAGCAGTTCTTC. It specifies CASSPGTGRTNEQFF. The J gene is TRBJ2-1, the V gene TRBV7-7; D is perhaps TRBD1 or TRBD2 (5 bases each). This CDR3 is built from 15 residues. Germline values: CDR1 SSHAT, CDR2 FNYEAQ (reference sequence).

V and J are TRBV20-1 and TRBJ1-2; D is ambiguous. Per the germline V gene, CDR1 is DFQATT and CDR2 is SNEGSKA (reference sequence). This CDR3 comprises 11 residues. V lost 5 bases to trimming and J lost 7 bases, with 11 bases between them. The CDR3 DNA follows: TGCAGTGCTTATCAGGAAACTGGCTACACCTTC. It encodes CSAYQETGYTF.

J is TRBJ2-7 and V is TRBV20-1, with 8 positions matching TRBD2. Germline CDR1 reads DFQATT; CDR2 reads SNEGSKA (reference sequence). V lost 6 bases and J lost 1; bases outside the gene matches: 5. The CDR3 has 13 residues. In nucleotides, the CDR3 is TGCAGTGCCCGTCGCGGGAGGTCCTACGAGCAGTACTTC. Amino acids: CSARRGRSYEQYF.